This is a list of T cell receptor beta chains from one sample in a study of blood T cell repertoires in COVID-19. Repertoires were generated with immunoSEQ multiplex PCR, while TCRdb's copy carries only in-frame clones and drops some. The sample gives 110,000 to 150,000 clones, 85% to 90% of which show up once; 10% to 13% is in the top ten. The sample taken for sequencing was peripheral blood. The receptor source for this set is a middle-aged man with active or convalescent COVID-19. Each CDR3 is given with its conserved first and last residue. The D gene is left open where the match is weak. Some rows have no size entry. The others give once, few or many, or a class for an expanded clone.

-	14	-	TRBJ2-7	TRBV5-1	CASSLRQSAYEQYF	TGCGCCAGCAGCTTGAGACAGTCCGCCTACGAGCAGTACTTC
-	15	TRBD2	TRBJ2-1	TRBV27	CASSLVSGSYNEQFF	TGTGCCAGCAGTTTAGTCAGCGGGAGCTACAATGAGCAGTTCTTC
-	14	TRBD2	TRBJ2-5	TRBV5-1	CASSLTSVGETQYF	TGCGCCAGCAGCTTGACTAGCGTCGGAGAGACCCAGTACTTC
-	15	TRBD2	TRBJ2-5	TRBV5-1	CASSLGAGGLETQYF	TGCGCCAGCAGCTTGGGGGCGGGAGGCTTGGAGACCCAGTACTTC
-	15	-	TRBJ2-3	TRBV6-4	CASSVDATSTDTQYF	TGTGCCAGCAGTGTTGATGCAACTAGCACAGATACGCAGTATTTT
-	13	TRBD1	TRBJ1-1	TRBV7-3	CASSVDRDTEAFF	TGTGCCAGCAGCGTCGACAGGGACACTGAAGCTTTCTTT
-	14	-	TRBJ2-1	TRBV28	CASSSGSLYNERFF	TGTGCCAGCAGTAGCGGTTCCCTCTACAATGAGCGGTTCTTC
-	15	TRBD2	TRBJ2-1	TRBV11-3	CASSLSGGWNNEQFF	TGTGCCAGCAGCTTATCCGGGGGGTGGAATAATGAGCAGTTCTTC
few	15	TRBD1	TRBJ2-7	TRBV5-6	CASSLDRGSWFEQYF	TGTGCCAGCAGCTTGGACAGGGGCTCCTGGTTCGAGCAGTACTTC
-	16	TRBD2	TRBJ2-3	TRBV11-3	CASSLGTSGSSDTQYF	TGTGCCAGCAGCTTAGGGACTAGCGGGAGCTCAGATACGCAGTATTTT
-	12	-	TRBJ2-1	TRBV7-2	CASSSRGNEQFF	TGTGCCAGCAGTTCCCGGGGAAATGAGCAGTTCTTC
-	15	-	TRBJ2-3	TRBV7-3	CASSGRGAPGDTQYF	TGTGCCAGCAGCGGACGGGGGGCCCCGGGGGATACGCAGTATTTT
-	13	-	TRBJ1-1	TRBV18	CASSLRVGGEAFF	TGTGCCAGCTCACTCCGGGTCGGAGGTGAAGCTTTCTTT
-	16	-	TRBJ1-4	TRBV18	CASSPPNPATNEKLFF	TGTGCCAGCTCACCACCTAATCCCGCAACTAATGAAAAACTGTTTTTT
-	12	-	TRBJ2-5	TRBV5-1	CASSLSGETQYF	TGCGCCAGCAGCTTATCAGGGGAGACCCAGTACTTC
-	13	-	TRBJ2-5	TRBV7-9	CATAPGTLETQYF	TGTGCCACCGCGCCCGGGACACTAGAGACCCAGTACTTC
-	14	TRBD2	TRBJ2-1	TRBV11-3	CASSLGGSYNEQFF	TGTGCCAGCAGCTTGGGGGGGTCCTACAATGAGCAGTTCTTC
-	13	-	TRBJ1-1	TRBV19	CASRVRQASEAFF	TGTGCCAGTAGGGTCCGGCAGGCGTCTGAAGCTTTCTTT
few	14	TRBD1	TRBJ1-6	TRBV30	CAWSVRDRGSPLHF	TGTGCCTGGAGTGTACGGGACAGGGGTTCACCCCTCCACTTT
-	15	TRBD1	TRBJ2-3	TRBV5-1	CASSLGQGVTDTQYF	TGCGCCAGCAGCTTGGGACAGGGGGTCACAGATACGCAGTATTTT
-	17	TRBD2	TRBJ2-2	TRBV5-4	CASSVPSGRALAGELFF	TGTGCCAGCAGCGTCCCAAGCGGGAGGGCCCTCGCCGGGGAGCTGTTTTTT
-	16	-	TRBJ1-1	TRBV5-1	CASSSSRGGLNTEAFF	TGCGCCAGCAGCTCGTCTCGAGGAGGGTTGAACACTGAAGCTTTCTTT
-	16	TRBD2	TRBJ2-3	TRBV7-9	CASSLAQGGRTDTQYF	TGTGCCAGCAGCTTAGCGCAGGGCGGGAGAACAGATACGCAGTATTTT
-	15	TRBD1	TRBJ1-2	TRBV6-2/TRBV6-3	CASSSGTGLNYGYTF	TGTGCCAGCAGCAGCGGGACAGGACTTAACTATGGCTACACCTTC
-	16	TRBD1	TRBJ2-3	TRBV27	CASSLLPGTGLGTQYF	TGTGCCAGCAGTCTTCTCCCCGGGACAGGTTTAGGTACGCAGTATTTT
-	17	TRBD2	TRBJ2-1	TRBV7-9	CASSSNSGDLRTSEQFF	TGTGCCAGCAGTTCGAATTCAGGGGACCTTCGGACTAGCGAGCAGTTCTTC
-	16	-	TRBJ2-1	TRBV7-9	CASSRAERGLYNEQFF	TGTGCCAGCAGTAGGGCGGAACGGGGGTTATACAATGAGCAGTTCTTC
-	15	-	TRBJ1-1	TRBV24-1	CATSDFRGGRTEAFF	TGTGCCACCAGTGATTTTCGGGGGGGGAGGACTGAAGCTTTCTTT
-	13	-	TRBJ1-1	TRBV12-3/TRBV12-4	CASSLWRGTEAFF	TGTGCCAGCAGTTTGTGGAGGGGAACTGAAGCTTTCTTT
-	15	TRBD1	TRBJ1-2	TRBV7-3	CASSLTTGGADGYTF	TGTGCCAGCAGCTTAACGACAGGGGGCGCGGATGGCTACACCTTC
-	12	-	TRBJ2-7	TRBV10-3	CAISDLSYEQYF	TGTGCCATCAGTGACTTATCCTACGAGCAGTACTTC
-	15	TRBD1	TRBJ1-6	TRBV28	CASSTGTGNNSPLHF	TGTGCCAGCAGCACCGGGACAGGGAATAATTCACCCCTCCACTTT
-	13	TRBD1	TRBJ1-1	TRBV30	CAWGETGFTEAFF	TGTGCCTGGGGGGAGACAGGGTTCACTGAAGCTTTCTTT
once	14	-	TRBJ2-3	TRBV6-5	CASSLATSTDTQYF	TGTGCCAGCAGTCTAGCGACTAGCACAGATACGCAGTATTTT
few	13	-	TRBJ1-5	TRBV27	CASSSSSNQPQHF	TGTGCCAGCAGTTCGAGCAGCAATCAGCCCCAGCATTTT